The sequence of this T cell receptor (beta chain) was determined in a study of blood T cells in healthy people across ages. Study results and limitations: Older age went with lower TCR beta diversity per million T cells, in a roughly linear way. Unsorted PBMC input precluded a conclusive naive versus antigen-experienced comparison. Long-lived donors exceeded aged donors in naive CD4+ cells and diversity.

Using a J-beta primer mix together with a sample-barcoded 5' primer, a second PCR was run for about 6 to 11 cycles. Unique molecular identifiers of 12 random nucleotides labeled each cDNA. TCRdb reprocessed the 5' RACE reads with MiXCR, giving one entry per CDR3 protein. The table includes around 1,500,000 distinct CDR3 sequences, around 39% detected once. This clonotype occurred a few times. Its antigen is unidentified. Material for sequencing was blood. The receptor's source is a woman aged 18-35 years in good health.

CDR3 protein: CASSFRDSSSGANVLTF. The CDR3 bases are TGTGCCAGCAGTTTCCGGGACAGTAGCTCTGGGGCCAACGTCCTGACTTTC. The chain combines TRBV27 with TRBJ2-6, with 7 bases matching TRBD1. The CDR3 is 17 residues long. The germline gives CDR1 MNHEY, CDR2 SMNVEV (reference sequence). The V gene end was trimmed by 3 bases and the J gene end by 0 bases; junction bases not matched to a gene: 5.